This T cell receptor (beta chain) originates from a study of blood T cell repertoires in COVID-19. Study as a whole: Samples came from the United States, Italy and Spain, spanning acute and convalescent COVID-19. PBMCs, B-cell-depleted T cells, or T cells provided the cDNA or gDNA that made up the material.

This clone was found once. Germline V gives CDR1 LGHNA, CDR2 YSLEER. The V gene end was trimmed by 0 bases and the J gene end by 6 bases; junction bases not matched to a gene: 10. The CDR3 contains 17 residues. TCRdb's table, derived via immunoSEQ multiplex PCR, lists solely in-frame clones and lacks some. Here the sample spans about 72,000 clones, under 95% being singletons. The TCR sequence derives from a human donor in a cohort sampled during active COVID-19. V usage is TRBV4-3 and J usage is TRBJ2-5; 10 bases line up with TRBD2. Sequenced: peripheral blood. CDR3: CASSQDQPSGSLKTQYF. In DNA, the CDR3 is TGCGCCAGCAGCCAAGATCAGCCTAGCGGGAGTCTCAAGACCCAGTACTTC.